The 18 T cell receptor beta chains reported below all come from one sample, sequenced in a study of blood T cells in healthy people across ages. A second PCR, run for roughly 7 to 12 cycles, used a sample-barcoded 5' primer plus a J-beta primer mix. TCRdb independently ran MiXCR on the 5' RACE reads; one entry per CDR3 protein. The table shows 850,000 to 1,300,000 distinct CDR3 sequences, with more than 40% occurring only once. Sequences were obtained from blood. All receptors derive from an older woman in good health.

V gene TRBV20-1 combines with J gene TRBJ2-7, with 11 positions matching TRBD2. CDR3 length: 18 residues. With 1 base clipped from V and 0 bases from J, the junction kept 11 bases outside the gene matches. Germline V lookup: CDR1 DFQATT, CDR2 SNEGSKA (reference sequence). DNA for the CDR3: TGCAGTGCTAGAGGCGAGACTAGCGGGATAAAAAGCTCCTACGAGCAGTACTTC. Its protein product is CSARGETSGIKSSYEQYF.

The rearrangement links TRBV10-3 to TRBJ2-1, with 8 nucleotides matching TRBD2. The V and J ends lost 0 bases and 15 bases, in that order; junction bases with no gene match: 10. There are 14 residues in the CDR3. Germline CDR1 is ENHRY and CDR2 is SYGVKD. The CDR3 loop reads CAISESRLAPFLFF. Written as DNA, the CDR3 is TGTGCCATCAGTGAGTCAAGACTAGCGCCTTTCTTGTTCTTC.

The chain combines TRBV6-1 with TRBJ2-1, with D perhaps matching TRBD2 (5 bases). V gave up 8 bases and J gave up 8 bases, with 19 bases separating them. The CDR3 loop spans 14 amino acids. Germline V lookup: CDR1 MNHNS, CDR2 SASEGT. The CDR3 loop reads CASLEGNRADEQFF. The CDR3 DNA follows: TGTGCCAGCCTTGAGGGCAACCGGGCGGATGAGCAGTTCTTC.

This rearrangement joins TRBV14 to TRBJ1-2; possible D gene TRBD1, 5 bases. The V gene's germline CDR1 is SGHDN and CDR2 FVKESK. This CDR3 has 15 residues. The V gene lost 0 bases and the J gene lost 5 bases, with 13 bases spanning the gap. Here the CDR3 DNA reads TGTGCCAGCAGCCAAGATATGGGGGAACCGTATGGCTACACCTTC. Its protein product is CASSQDMGEPYGYTF. The whole variable domain, filled in from reference TRBV14 and TRBJ1-2, reads EAGVTQFPSHSVIEKGQTVTLRCDPISGHDNLYWYRRVMGKEIKFLLHFVKESKQDESGMPNNRFLAERTGGTYSTLKVQPAELEDSGVYFCASSQDMGEPYGYTFGSGTRLTVV.

The gene calls are TRBV4-1 and TRBJ2-1; 9 bases map to TRBD1. CDR1 and CDR2 from the germline V gene are MGHRA and YSYEKL. CDR3 length equals 18 residues. Unmatched junction bases numbered 13, after V lost 2 bases and J lost 5 bases. Here the CDR3 DNA reads TGCGCCAGCAGCCAATTAAGCTACCGGGACAGGGAGCACAATGAGCAGTTCTTC. Translating gives CASSQLSYRDREHNEQFF.

This chain uses TRBV5-1 with TRBJ1-2; the D is unclear. CDR1 is SGHRS and CDR2 is YFSETQ in the germline V gene. Deletions cut 0 bases from V and 4 bases from J, with 7 bases between. The CDR3 extends over 13 amino acids. The CDR3 bases are TGCGCCAGCAGCTTGGATTCCCCCTATGGCTACACCTTC. Protein product: CASSLDSPYGYTF. Together with reference TRBV5-1 and TRBJ1-2, the CDR3 gives the full variable domain: KAGVTQTPRYLIKTRGQQVTLSCSPISGHRSVSWYQQTPGQGLQFLFEYFSETQRNKGNFPGRFSGRQFSNSRSEMNVSTLELGDSALYLCASSLDSPYGYTFGSGTRLTVV.

The J gene is TRBJ2-7, the V gene TRBV27, with 7 positions matching TRBD2. The CDR3 contains 13 residues. V shed 7 bases, J shed 0 bases, and the junction held 3 bases outside the gene matches. Germline CDR1 MNHEY, CDR2 SMNVEV (reference sequence). The CDR3 protein is CASTGTNSYEQYF. CDR3 coding DNA: TGTGCCAGCACGGGGACTAACTCCTACGAGCAGTACTTC.

This chain links TRBV21-1 with TRBJ1-5; the table's TRBD1 call for D was not verified on the DNA. TRBV21-1 is a pseudogene. The CDR3 spans 15 residues. The CDR3 sequence: CASTHLNRGRQPQHF. CDR3 nucleotide sequence: TGTGCCAGCACCCATTTAAACAGGGGAAGGCAGCCCCAGCATTTT.

The chain uses TRBV2 and TRBJ2-6; D ambiguous. This CDR3 has 14 residues. Germline-derived CDR1 and CDR2 are SNHLY and FYNNEI. The V gene lost 7 bases and the J gene lost 2 bases, with 9 bases spanning the gap. The CDR3 reads CASTLNPGANVLTF. CDR3 nucleotides: TGTGCCAGCACACTGAACCCTGGGGCCAACGTCCTGACTTTC.

This sequence joins TRBV20-1 and TRBJ1-1; D remains unclear. Trimming removed 3 bases at V and 8 bases at J, with 1 base between. Germline values: CDR1 DFQATT, CDR2 SNEGSKA (reference sequence). The CDR3 has 8 residues. The CDR3 loop reads CSASEAFF. The CDR3 coding sequence is TGCAGTGCTAGCGAAGCTTTCTTT.

This clonotype was picked up a small number of times. The genes are TRBV20-1 and TRBJ2-7; 7 bases match TRBD2. V trimming: 4 bases; J trimming: 0 bases; junction bases outside the gene matches: 9. There are 15 residues in the CDR3. Germline values: CDR1 DFQATT, CDR2 SNEGSKA (reference sequence). DNA of the CDR3: TGCAGTGCTACCGGAAGCGGGGCTAGCTCCTACGAGCAGTACTTC. This translates into CSATGSGASSYEQYF.

This clonotype was seen a handful of times. The rearrangement uses TRBV29-1 and TRBJ2-1, with 10 bases identical to TRBD2. This CDR3 region has 15 residues. V gave up 0 bases and J gave up 8 bases; unmatched junction bases: 7. Germline V gives CDR1 SQVTM, CDR2 ANQGSEA. CDR3 nucleotide sequence: TGCAGCGTTGAAGACCGTCTAGCGGGAGTAGATGAGCAGTTCTTC. Translation: CSVEDRLAGVDEQFF.

This clonotype was recorded a few times. The chain employs TRBV7-7 and TRBJ2-5, with D unclear. This CDR3 has 16 amino acids. Germline lookup yields CDR1 SSHAT and CDR2 FNYEAQ (reference sequence). V lost 5 bases, J lost 2 bases, and 18 bases lay in between. CDR3 nucleotide sequence: TGTGCCAGCAGCAACACCAATCGCGCACTGCAAGAGACCCAGTACTTC. Encoded protein: CASSNTNRALQETQYF.

This clonotype was detected only a few times. The genes are TRBV27 and TRBJ2-1; 9 positions match TRBD2. The CDR3 extends over 14 amino acids. Germline lookup yields CDR1 MNHEY and CDR2 SMNVEV (reference sequence). The trim removed 8 bases at V and 3 bases at J, leaving 5 bases unmatched. The CDR3 region is CASRHSGSYNEQFF. The CDR3 nucleotides read TGTGCCAGCCGTCATAGCGGGAGCTACAATGAGCAGTTCTTC.

This clonotype was counted only a few times. The chain links TRBV5-1 to TRBJ2-1; D is perhaps TRBD2 (6 bases). The CDR3 runs 12 residues. CDR1 is SGHRS, CDR2 YFSETQ, per germline. Trimming pared 6 bases from V and 6 bases from J, leaving 10 bases between. The CDR3 DNA follows: TGCGCCAGCACGACTAGTGCCAATGAGCAGTTCTTC. It specifies CASTTSANEQFF.

The table lists this clonotype with many counts. The rearrangement joins TRBV12-3 or TRBV12-4 to TRBJ2-1; 11 bases line up with TRBD2. The CDR3 totals 15 residues. V lost 5 bases to trimming and J lost 6 bases; unmatched junction nucleotides: 6. The CDR3 reads CASSPGTSGSNEQFF. CDR3 nucleotide sequence: TGTGCCAGCAGTCCCGGGACTAGCGGCTCCAATGAGCAGTTCTTC.

V gene TRBV5-1 combines with J gene TRBJ2-7; the match to TRBD2 covers 10 bases. The CDR3 runs to 15 residues. V dropped 1 base and J dropped 7; count of bases not matched to a gene: 8. The germline V gene encodes CDR1 SGHRS and CDR2 YFSETQ. The CDR3 DNA reads as TGCGCCAGCAGCTTGAGCGGGAGGGCCTACAATGAGCAGTACTTC. This translates into CASSLSGRAYNEQYF.

This clonotype came up a few times. The chain is built from TRBV3-1 and TRBJ2-6; D ambiguous. V was cut by 5 bases and J by 0 bases, with 11 bases left in between. There are 16 residues in the CDR3. Germline CDR1 LGHDT, CDR2 YNNKEL (reference sequence). CDR3 amino acids: CASSNKLPSGANVLTF. Written as DNA, the CDR3 is TGTGCCAGCAGCAACAAACTGCCCTCTGGGGCCAACGTCCTGACTTTC.